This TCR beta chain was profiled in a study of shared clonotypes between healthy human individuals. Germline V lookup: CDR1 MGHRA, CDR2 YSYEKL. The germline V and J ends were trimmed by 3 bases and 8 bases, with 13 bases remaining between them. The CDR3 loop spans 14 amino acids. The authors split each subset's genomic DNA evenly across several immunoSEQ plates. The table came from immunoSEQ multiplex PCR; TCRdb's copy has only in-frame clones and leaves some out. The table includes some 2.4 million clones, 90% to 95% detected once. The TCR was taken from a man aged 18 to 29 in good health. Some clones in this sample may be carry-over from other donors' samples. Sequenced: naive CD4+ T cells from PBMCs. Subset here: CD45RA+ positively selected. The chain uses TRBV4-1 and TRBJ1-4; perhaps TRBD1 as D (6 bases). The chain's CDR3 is CASSQLGQGEKLFF. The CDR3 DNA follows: TGCGCCAGCAGCCAGTTGGGGCAGGGGGAAAAACTGTTTTTT.